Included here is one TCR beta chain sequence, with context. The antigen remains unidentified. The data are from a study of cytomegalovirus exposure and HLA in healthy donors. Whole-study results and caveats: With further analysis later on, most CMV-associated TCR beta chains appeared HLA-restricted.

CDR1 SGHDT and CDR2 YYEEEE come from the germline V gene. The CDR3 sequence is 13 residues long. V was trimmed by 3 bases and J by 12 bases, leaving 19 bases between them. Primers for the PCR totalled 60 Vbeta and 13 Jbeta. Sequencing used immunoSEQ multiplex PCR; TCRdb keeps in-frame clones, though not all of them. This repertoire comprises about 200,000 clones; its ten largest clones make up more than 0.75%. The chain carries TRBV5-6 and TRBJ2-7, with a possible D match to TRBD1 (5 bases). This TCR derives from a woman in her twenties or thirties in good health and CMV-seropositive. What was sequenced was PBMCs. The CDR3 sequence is CASSSTFAGLGYF. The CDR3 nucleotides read TGTGCCAGCAGCTCTACTTTCGCAGGGCTGGGGTACTTC. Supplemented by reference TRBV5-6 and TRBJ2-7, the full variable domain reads DAGVTQSPTHLIKTRGQQVTLRCSPKSGHDTVSWYQQALGQGPQFIFQYYEEEERQRGNFPDRFSGHQFPNYSSELNVNALLLGDSALYLCASSSTFAGLGYFGPGTRLTVT.